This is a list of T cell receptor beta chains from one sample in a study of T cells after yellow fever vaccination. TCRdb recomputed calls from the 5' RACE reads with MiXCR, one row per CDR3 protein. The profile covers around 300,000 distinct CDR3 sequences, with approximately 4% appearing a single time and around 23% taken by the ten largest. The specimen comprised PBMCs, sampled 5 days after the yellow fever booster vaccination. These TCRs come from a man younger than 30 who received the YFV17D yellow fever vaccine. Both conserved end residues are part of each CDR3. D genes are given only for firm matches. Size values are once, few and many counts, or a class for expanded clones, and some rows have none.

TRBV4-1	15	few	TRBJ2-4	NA	CASSRIPGAKNIQYF	TGCGCCAGCAGCCGCATCCCTGGGGCCAAAAACATTCAGTACTTC
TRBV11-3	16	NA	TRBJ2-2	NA	CASSGPGTTNTGELFF	TGTGCCAGCAGCGGACCCGGGACAACGAACACCGGGGAGCTGTTTTTT
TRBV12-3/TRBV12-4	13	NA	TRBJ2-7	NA	CASSLVWGYEQYF	TGTGCCAGCAGTTTAGTGTGGGGTTACGAGCAGTACTTC
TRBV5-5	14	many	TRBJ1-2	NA	CASSTPRGSYGYTF	TGTGCCAGCAGCACCCCGCGAGGGAGCTATGGCTACACCTTC
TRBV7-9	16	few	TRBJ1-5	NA	CASSLSYSHSNQPQHF	TGTGCCAGCAGCTTAAGTTACAGTCATAGCAATCAGCCCCAGCATTTT
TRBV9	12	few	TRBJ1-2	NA	CASSPRDRGYTF	TGTGCCAGCAGCCCTCGGGACCGTGGCTACACCTTC
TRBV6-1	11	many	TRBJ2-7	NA	CASKASYEQYF	TGTGCCAGCAAGGCCAGCTACGAGCAGTACTTC
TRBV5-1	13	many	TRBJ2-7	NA	CASSTGDTYEQYF	TGCGCCAGCAGTACGGGGGATACCTACGAGCAGTACTTC
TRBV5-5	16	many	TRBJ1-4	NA	CASSLVGTGSNEKLFF	TGTGCCAGCAGCTTGGTGGGCACAGGGTCTAATGAAAAACTGTTTTTT
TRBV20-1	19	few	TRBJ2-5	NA	CSARDPRGQIYQPQETQYF	TGCAGTGCTAGAGATCCTCGGGGACAAATCTACCAGCCGCAAGAGACCCAGTACTTC
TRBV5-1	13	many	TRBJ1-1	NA	CASSLDPGTEAFF	TGCGCCAGCAGCTTGGATCCAGGGACTGAAGCTTTCTTT
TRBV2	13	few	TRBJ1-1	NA	CASRAGRDTEAFF	TGTGCCAGCAGGGCAGGGAGGGACACTGAAGCTTTCTTT
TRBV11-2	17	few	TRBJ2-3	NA	CASSLARFSGSTDTQYF	TGTGCCAGCAGCTTAGCTCGGTTTTCCGGGTCCACAGATACGCAGTATTTT
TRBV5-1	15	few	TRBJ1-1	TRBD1	CASTLQGAQLNEAFF	TGCGCCAGCACACTACAGGGGGCGCAACTAAATGAAGCTTTCTTT
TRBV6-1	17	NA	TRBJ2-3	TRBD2	CASSEVAPRLAGVTQYF	TGTGCCAGCAGTGAAGTGGCTCCGAGACTAGCGGGAGTGACGCAGTATTTT
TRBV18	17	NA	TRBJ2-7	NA	CASSGFDTGLIPYEQYF	TGTGCCAGCTCAGGCTTCGATACAGGTTTAATTCCCTACGAGCAGTACTTC
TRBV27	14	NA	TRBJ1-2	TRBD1	CASSSRDRVYGYTF	TGTGCCAGCAGTTCCCGGGACAGGGTGTATGGCTACACCTTC
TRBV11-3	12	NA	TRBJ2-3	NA	CASSKTGATQYF	TGTGCCAGCAGCAAAACTGGGGCTACGCAGTATTTT
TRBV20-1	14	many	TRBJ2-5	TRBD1	CSVPGQGTMETQYF	TGCAGTGTTCCGGGACAGGGGACTATGGAGACCCAGTACTTC
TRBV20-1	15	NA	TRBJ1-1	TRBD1	CSAKTGSGVWAEAFF	TGCAGTGCAAAGACAGGGTCCGGGGTTTGGGCTGAAGCTTTCTTT
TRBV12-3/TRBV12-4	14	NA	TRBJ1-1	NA	CASSGQQMNTEAFF	TGTGCCAGCAGTGGCCAACAGATGAACACTGAAGCTTTCTTT
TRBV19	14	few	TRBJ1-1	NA	CASSSYRENTEAFF	TGTGCCAGTAGTAGTTACAGGGAGAACACTGAAGCTTTCTTT
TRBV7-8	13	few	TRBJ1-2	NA	CASSSSGGLGYTF	TGTGCCAGCAGCTCATCCGGGGGGTTGGGCTACACCTTC
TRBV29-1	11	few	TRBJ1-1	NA	CSFTMGAGAFF	TGCAGCTTCACCATGGGGGCAGGAGCTTTCTTT
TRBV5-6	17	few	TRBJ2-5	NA	CASSLANERGFQETQYF	TGTGCCAGCAGCTTGGCCAATGAACGAGGGTTTCAAGAGACCCAGTACTTC
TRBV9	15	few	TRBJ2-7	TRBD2	CASSVSGGASYEQYF	TGTGCCAGCAGCGTAAGCGGGGGGGCAAGTTACGAGCAGTACTTC
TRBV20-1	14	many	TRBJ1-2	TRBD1	CSAKGTDTNYGYTF	TGCAGTGCCAAGGGGACAGATACTAACTATGGCTACACCTTC
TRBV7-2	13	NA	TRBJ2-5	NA	CASTPGIKETQYF	TGTGCCAGCACCCCGGGGATTAAAGAGACCCAGTACTTC
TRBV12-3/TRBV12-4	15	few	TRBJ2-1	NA	CASSSETDSYNEQFF	TGTGCCAGCAGTTCTGAGACAGACTCCTACAATGAGCAGTTCTTC
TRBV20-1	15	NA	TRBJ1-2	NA	CSASTGIRPLDGYTF	TGCAGTGCTAGCACAGGGATTCGCCCGCTGGATGGCTACACCTTC
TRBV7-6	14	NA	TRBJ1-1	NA	CASSLRGRPTEAFF	TGTGCCAGCAGCTTACGAGGCAGGCCGACTGAAGCTTTCTTT
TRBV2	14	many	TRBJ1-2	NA	CASNIGAANYGYTF	TGTGCCAGCAATATCGGAGCAGCTAACTATGGCTACACCTTC
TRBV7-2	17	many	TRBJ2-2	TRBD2	CASSLVVGSGVPRELFF	TGTGCCAGCAGCTTAGTAGTGGGTAGCGGGGTACCCCGGGAGCTGTTTTTT
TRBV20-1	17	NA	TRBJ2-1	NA	CSARTSVGQDTYNEQFF	TGCAGTGCTAGGACCTCGGTGGGGCAGGATACCTACAATGAGCAGTTCTTC
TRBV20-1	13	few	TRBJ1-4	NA	CSARPIALPKLFF	TGCAGTGCTAGACCAATCGCACTCCCGAAACTGTTTTTT
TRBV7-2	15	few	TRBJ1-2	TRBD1	CASSLDRGFNYGYTF	TGTGCCAGCAGCTTGGACAGGGGGTTTAACTATGGCTACACCTTC
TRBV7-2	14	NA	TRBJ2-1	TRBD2	CASSGLAGLNEQFF	TGTGCCAGCAGCGGACTAGCGGGGCTCAATGAGCAGTTCTTC
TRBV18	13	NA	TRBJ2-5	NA	CASSPLPGETQYF	TGTGCCAGCTCACCACTACCTGGAGAGACCCAGTACTTC
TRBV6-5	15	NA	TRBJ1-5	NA	CASSPGPVASRPQHF	TGTGCCAGCAGCCCGGGACCGGTGGCGTCTCGGCCCCAGCATTTT
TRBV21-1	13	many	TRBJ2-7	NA	CASSNGRSYEQYF	TGTGCCAGCAGCAACGGGCGTTCCTACGAGCAGTACTTC
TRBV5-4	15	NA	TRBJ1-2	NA	CASSPQDGLANGYTF	TGTGCCAGCAGCCCCCAGGACGGGCTTGCGAATGGCTACACCTTC
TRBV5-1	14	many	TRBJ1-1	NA	CASTEGGPNTEAFF	TGCGCCAGCACCGAGGGGGGCCCGAACACTGAAGCTTTCTTT
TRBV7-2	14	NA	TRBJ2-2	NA	CASSKNMSTGELFF	TGTGCCAGCAGCAAAAACATGAGCACCGGGGAGCTGTTTTTT
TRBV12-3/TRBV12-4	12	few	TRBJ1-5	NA	CASSSYIGAQHF	TGTGCCAGCAGTTCCTACATCGGGGCCCAGCATTTT
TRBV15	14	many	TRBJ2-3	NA	CATSRRSFTDTQYF	TGTGCCACCAGCCGAAGGTCCTTCACAGATACGCAGTATTTT
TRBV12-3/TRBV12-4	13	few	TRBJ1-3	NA	CASNFPGRDTIYF	TGTGCCAGCAATTTTCCTGGCCGGGACACCATATATTTT
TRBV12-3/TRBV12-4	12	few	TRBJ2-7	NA	CASSLLGYEQYF	TGTGCCAGCAGTTTATTGGGTTACGAGCAGTACTTC
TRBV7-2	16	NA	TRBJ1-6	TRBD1	CASSLDYGTVGSPLHF	TGTGCCAGCAGCTTAGATTACGGGACAGTGGGTTCACCCCTCCACTTT
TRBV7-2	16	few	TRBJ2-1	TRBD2	CASSYYSGGAGDEQFF	TGTGCCAGCAGCTATTATAGCGGGGGGGCCGGGGATGAGCAGTTCTTC
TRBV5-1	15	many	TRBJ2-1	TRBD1	CASSQGTDLVDEQFF	TGCGCCAGCAGCCAAGGGACAGACCTTGTGGATGAGCAGTTCTTC
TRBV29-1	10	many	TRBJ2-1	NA	CSVHELGQFF	TGCAGCGTCCACGAACTTGGGCAGTTCTTC
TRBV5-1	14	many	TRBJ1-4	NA	CASSLQGGGEKLFF	TGCGCCAGCAGCTTACAGGGAGGGGGTGAAAAACTGTTTTTT
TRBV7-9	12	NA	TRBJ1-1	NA	CASTPLVTEAFF	TGTGCCAGCACACCCCTAGTCACTGAAGCTTTCTTT
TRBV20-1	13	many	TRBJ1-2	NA	CSARVGGNYGYTF	TGCAGTGCACGGGTTGGGGGGAACTATGGCTACACCTTC
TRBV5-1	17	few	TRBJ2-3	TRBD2	CASSPGLAGAGIDAQYF	TGCGCCAGCAGCCCCGGACTAGCGGGGGCAGGCATCGATGCGCAGTATTTT
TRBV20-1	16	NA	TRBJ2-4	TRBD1	CSARGQGVRAKNIQYF	TGCAGTGCTAGAGGCCAGGGGGTCCGAGCCAAAAACATTCAGTACTTC